This TCR beta chain was documented in a study of cytomegalovirus exposure and HLA in healthy donors. Findings of the study overall: The classifier reportedly diagnosed cytomegalovirus status with high specificity and sensitivity.

60 Vbeta and 13 Jbeta primers were used in PCR. Here immunoSEQ multiplex PCR was the method, and the copy in TCRdb shows in-frame clones only, minus some. The sample yields more than 150,000 clones, 77% seen once. This clone was seen a handful of times. The target antigen is unknown. The CDR3 is made up of 13 amino acids. Germline CDR1 and CDR2: SGHTA and FQGTGA. Between the trimmed V and J ends, which lost 2 bases and 3 bases, there was a span of 7 bases. The V gene is TRBV7-3, the J gene TRBJ1-1; no clear D gene. The clonotype originates from a man aged 18 to 30 in good health and CMV-seronegative. The material sequenced was PBMCs. CDR3 nucleotide sequence: TGTGCCAGCAGCTTATTGTCATACACTGAAGCTTTCTTT. Encoded protein: CASSLLSYTEAFF.